This T cell receptor beta chain was recovered during a study of blood T cell repertoires in COVID-19. Across the whole study: Sources were T cells, B-cell-depleted T cells, or PBMCs; the material itself was cDNA or gDNA.

Here immunoSEQ multiplex PCR was the method, and the copy in TCRdb shows in-frame clones only, minus some. The sample lists 100,000 to 110,000 clones; around four fifths were seen once. Germline CDR1 is SGDLS and CDR2 is YYNGEE. V shed 4 bases, J shed 6 bases, and the junction held 12 bases outside the gene matches. The CDR3 extends over 16 amino acids. V gene TRBV9 combines with J gene TRBJ2-2; 7 positions match TRBD2. The TCR originated in a man aged 45-60 years with active or convalescent COVID-19. The sample taken for sequencing was peripheral blood. The chain's CDR3 is CASSPAGGGPAGELFF. CDR3 nucleotides: TGTGCCAGCAGCCCGGCTGGGGGAGGGCCTGCCGGGGAGCTGTTTTTT.